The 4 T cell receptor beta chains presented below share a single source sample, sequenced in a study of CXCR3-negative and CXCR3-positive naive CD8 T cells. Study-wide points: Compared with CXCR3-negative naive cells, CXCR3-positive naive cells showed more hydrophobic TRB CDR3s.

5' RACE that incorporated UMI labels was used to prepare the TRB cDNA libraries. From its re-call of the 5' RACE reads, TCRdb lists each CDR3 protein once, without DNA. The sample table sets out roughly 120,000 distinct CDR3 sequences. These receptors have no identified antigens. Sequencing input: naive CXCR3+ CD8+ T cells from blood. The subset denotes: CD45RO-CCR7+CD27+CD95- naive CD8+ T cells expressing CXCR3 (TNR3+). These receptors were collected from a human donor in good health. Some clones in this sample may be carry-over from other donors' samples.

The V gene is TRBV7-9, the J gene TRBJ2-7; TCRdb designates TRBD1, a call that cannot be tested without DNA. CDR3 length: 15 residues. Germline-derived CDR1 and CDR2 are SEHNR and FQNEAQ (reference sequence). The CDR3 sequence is CASSFHPGGAYEQYF.

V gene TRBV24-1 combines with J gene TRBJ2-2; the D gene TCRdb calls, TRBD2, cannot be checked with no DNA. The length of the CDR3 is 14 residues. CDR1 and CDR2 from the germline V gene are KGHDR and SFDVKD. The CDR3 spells CATSDLAWSGELFF.

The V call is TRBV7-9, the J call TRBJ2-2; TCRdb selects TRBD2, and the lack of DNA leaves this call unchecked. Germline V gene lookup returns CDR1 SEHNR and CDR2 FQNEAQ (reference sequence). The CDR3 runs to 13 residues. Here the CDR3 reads CGPGLAGVGELFF.

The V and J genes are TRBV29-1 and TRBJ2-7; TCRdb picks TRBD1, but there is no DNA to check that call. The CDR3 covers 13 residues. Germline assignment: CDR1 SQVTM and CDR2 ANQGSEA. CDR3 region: CSVAGGSSYEQYF.